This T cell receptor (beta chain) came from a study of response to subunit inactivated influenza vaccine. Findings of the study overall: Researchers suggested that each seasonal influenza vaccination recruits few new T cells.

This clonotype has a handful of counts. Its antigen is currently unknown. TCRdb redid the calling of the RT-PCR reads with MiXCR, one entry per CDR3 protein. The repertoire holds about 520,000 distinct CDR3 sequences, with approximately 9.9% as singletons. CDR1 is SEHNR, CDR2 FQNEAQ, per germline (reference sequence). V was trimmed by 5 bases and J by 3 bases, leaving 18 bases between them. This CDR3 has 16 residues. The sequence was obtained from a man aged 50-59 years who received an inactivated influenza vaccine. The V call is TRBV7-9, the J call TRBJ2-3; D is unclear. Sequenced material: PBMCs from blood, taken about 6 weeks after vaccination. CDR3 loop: CASSPLAPLGTDTQYF. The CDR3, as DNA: TGTGCCAGCAGCCCACTGGCACCGCTGGGTACAGATACGCAGTATTTT.